This T cell receptor (beta chain) was found in a study of post-analysis software for immune sequencing data. Study-wide background: The courses of disease that were included comprised relapsing-remitting, secondary progressive and progressive-relapsing multiple sclerosis. Study conclusions and caveats: When compared against controls, multiple sclerosis patients showed significantly lower normalized Chao1 diversity. Samples from a shared batch, those prepared together, strongly co-clustered by F measure. Among 4 or 5 TRBV segments more frequent in patients than controls were TRBV5-6, TRBV5-1 and TRBV20-1.

Germline assignment: CDR1 LNHNV and CDR2 YYDKDF (reference sequence). The CDR3 has 15 residues. As to this clonotype: The antigen remains unidentified.

Included in the TCR beta cDNA libraries were unique molecular identifiers. TCRdb called the PCR reads again in MiXCR, with one record for every CDR3 protein. Among approximately 660,000 distinct CDR3 sequences, approximately 60% were seen once, and the ten largest hold around 11%. This sequence joins TRBV15 and TRBJ2-7, with 7 bases matching TRBD2. The J call may not be correct, given that the DNA end is closer to TRBJ2-5. Sample: blood. This clonotype originated in a girl aged 2 to 10 with multiple sclerosis. The CDR3 reads CATSFPQRGGETQYF. The CDR3 region has the DNA TGTGCCACCAGCTTCCCCCAGCGGGGTGGGGAGACCCAGTACTTC.